This T cell receptor (beta chain) was sequenced for a study of molecular identifiers for immune sequencing clone quantification. Construction of naive CD8 libraries employed about 18,000 to 1,100,000 sorted cells together with 10%, 30% or 50% RNA. Germline V gives CDR1 LNHDA, CDR2 SQIVND (reference sequence). Trimming took off 1 base at V and 7 bases at J, with 7 bases between the two ends. This CDR3 contains 12 residues. This clonotype was observed at least ten times. The antigen is not known. Notes on the study in general: Clones above 20 RNA copies contained over 97% of effector molecules and under 1% of naive molecules.

Methods described previously, with TCR primers listed, were used for bulk TCR libraries. TCRdb passed the PCR reads through MiXCR, listing each CDR3 protein once. The sample lists 250,000 to 350,000 distinct CDR3 sequences; about a fifth were seen once. This clonotype was sampled from a human donor in good health. Some libraries in this study had Jurkat cell RNA spiked in. The genes are TRBV19 and TRBJ1-2, with no clear D. Sequenced input: naive CD8+ T cells from blood, with Jurkat cell RNA spiked in. Subset here: FACS-sorted CD8+CD4-CCR7+CD45RA+ naive T cells. In DNA, the CDR3 is TGTGCCAGTAGTATAGGTGTTCGTGGCTACACCTTC. Protein product: CASSIGVRGYTF.